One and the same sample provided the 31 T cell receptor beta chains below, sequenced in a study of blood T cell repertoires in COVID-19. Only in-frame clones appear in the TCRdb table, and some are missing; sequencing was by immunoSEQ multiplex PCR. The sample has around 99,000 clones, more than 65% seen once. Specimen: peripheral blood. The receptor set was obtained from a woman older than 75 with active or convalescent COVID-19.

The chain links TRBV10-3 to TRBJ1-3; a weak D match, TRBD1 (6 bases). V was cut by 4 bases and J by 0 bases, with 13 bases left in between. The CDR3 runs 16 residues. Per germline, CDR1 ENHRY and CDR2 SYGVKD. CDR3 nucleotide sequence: TGTGCCATCAGTGTGAGGACAGCGAGCTCTGGAAACACCATATATTTT. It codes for CAISVRTASSGNTIYF.

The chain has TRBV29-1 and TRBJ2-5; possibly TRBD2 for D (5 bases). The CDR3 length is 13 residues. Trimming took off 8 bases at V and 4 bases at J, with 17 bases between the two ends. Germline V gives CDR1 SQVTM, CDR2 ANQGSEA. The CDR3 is CSTDTGGGETQYF. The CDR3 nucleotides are TGCAGCACCGACACGGGTGGAGGAGAGACCCAGTACTTC. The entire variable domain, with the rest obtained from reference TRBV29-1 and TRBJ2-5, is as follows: SAVISQKPSRDICQRGTSLTIQCQVDSQVTMMFWYRQQPGQSLTLIATANQGSEATYESGFVIDKFPISRPNLTFSTLTVSNMSPEDSSIYLCSTDTGGGETQYFGPGTRLLVL.

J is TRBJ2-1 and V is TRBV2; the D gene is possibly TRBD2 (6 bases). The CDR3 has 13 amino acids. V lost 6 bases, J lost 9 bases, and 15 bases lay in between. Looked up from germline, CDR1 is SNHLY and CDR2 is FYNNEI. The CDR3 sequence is CASRETSPGEQFF. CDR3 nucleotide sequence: TGTGCCAGCAGGGAAACTAGCCCGGGTGAGCAGTTCTTC.

The CDR3 reads CASINGNTGELFF. The CDR3 DNA reads as TGTGCCAGCATCAACGGGAACACCGGGGAGCTGTTTTTT. This chain connects TRBV27 to TRBJ2-2; D call uncertain. Germline CDR1 MNHEY, CDR2 SMNVEV (reference sequence). V was clipped by 7 bases and J by 1 base, with 7 bases between them. CDR3 size: 13 residues.

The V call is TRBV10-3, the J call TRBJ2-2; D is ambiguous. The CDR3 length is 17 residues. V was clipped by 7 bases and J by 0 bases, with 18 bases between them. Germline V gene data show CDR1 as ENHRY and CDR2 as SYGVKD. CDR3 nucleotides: TGTGCCATCACCGGAAAACGTGCGGTTACGAACACCGGGGAGCTGTTTTTT. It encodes CAITGKRAVTNTGELFF.

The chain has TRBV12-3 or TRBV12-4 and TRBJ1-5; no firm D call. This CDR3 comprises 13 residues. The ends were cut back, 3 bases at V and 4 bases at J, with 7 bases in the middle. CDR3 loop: CASSLSPNQPQHF. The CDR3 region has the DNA TGTGCCAGCAGTTTGTCCCCGAATCAGCCCCAGCATTTT.

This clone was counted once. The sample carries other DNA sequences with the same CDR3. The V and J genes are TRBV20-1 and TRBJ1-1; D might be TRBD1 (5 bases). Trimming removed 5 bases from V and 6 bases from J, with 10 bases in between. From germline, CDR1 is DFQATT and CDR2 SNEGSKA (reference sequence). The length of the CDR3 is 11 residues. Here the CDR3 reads CSAPRVAEAFF. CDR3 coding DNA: TGCAGTGCTCCCAGGGTAGCTGAAGCTTTCTTT.

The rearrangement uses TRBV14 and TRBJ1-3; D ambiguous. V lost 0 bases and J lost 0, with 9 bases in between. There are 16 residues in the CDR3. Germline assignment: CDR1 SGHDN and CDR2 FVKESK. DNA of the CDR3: TGTGCCAGCAGCCAAGAGAGAAAGAGCTCTGGAAACACCATATATTTT. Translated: CASSQERKSSGNTIYF.

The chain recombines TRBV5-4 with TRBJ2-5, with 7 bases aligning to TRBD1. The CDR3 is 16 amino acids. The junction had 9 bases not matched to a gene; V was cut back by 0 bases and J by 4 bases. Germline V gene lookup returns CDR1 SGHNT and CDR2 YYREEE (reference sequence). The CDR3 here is CASSLGGQVKRETQYF. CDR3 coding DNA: TGTGCCAGCAGCTTGGGTGGACAGGTCAAGCGAGAGACCCAGTACTTC.

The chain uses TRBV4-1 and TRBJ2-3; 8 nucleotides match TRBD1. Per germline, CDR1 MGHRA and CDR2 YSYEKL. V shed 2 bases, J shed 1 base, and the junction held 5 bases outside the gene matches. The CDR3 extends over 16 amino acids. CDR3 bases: TGCGCCAGCAGCCAACGTACAGGGGGAGGCACAGATACGCAGTATTTT. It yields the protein CASSQRTGGGTDTQYF.

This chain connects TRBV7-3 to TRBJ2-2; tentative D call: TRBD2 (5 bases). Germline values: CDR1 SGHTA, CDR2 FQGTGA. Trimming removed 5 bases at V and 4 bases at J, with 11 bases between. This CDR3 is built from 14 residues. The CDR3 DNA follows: TGTGCCAGCAGCCCAGGACTGGGCACCGGGGAGCTGTTTTTT. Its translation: CASSPGLGTGELFF.

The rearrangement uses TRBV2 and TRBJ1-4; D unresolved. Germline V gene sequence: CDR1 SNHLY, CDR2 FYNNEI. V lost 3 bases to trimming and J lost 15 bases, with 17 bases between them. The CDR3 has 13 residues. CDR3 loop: CASSDPPPRWLFF. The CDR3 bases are TGTGCCAGCAGTGACCCTCCTCCACGGTGGTTGTTTTTT.

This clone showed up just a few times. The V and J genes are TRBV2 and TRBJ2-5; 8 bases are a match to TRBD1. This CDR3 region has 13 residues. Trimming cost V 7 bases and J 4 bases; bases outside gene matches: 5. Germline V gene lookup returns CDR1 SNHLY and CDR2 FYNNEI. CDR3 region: CASTQGARETQYF. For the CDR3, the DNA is TGTGCCAGCACTCAGGGGGCGCGAGAGACCCAGTACTTC.

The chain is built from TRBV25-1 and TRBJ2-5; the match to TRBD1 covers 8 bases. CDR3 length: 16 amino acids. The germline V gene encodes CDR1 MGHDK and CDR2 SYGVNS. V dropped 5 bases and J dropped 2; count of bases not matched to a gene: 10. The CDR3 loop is CASSKITGGDQETQYF. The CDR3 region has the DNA TGTGCCAGCAGTAAAATTACAGGGGGAGATCAAGAGACCCAGTACTTC. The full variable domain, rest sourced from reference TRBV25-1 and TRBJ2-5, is EADIYQTPRYLVIGTGKKITLECSQTMGHDKMYWYQQDPGMELHLIHYSYGVNSTEKGDLSSESTVSRIRTEHFPLTLESARPSHTSQYLCASSKITGGDQETQYFGPGTRLLVL.

The CDR3 spells CASSIGIRGTKAKNIQYF. For the CDR3, the DNA is TGTGCCAGTAGTATAGGGATACGAGGGACAAAAGCCAAAAACATTCAGTACTTC. The gene calls are TRBV19 and TRBJ2-4, with D possibly TRBD1 on 6 matching bases. There are 18 residues in the CDR3. The V and J ends lost 1 base and 0 bases respectively, with 16 bases between them. Looked up from germline, CDR1 is LNHDA and CDR2 is SQIVND (reference sequence).

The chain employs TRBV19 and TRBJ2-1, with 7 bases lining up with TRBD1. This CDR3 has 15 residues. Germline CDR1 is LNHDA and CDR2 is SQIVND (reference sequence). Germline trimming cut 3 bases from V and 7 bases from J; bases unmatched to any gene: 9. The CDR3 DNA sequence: TGTGCCAGTAGTATTCCCAGGGGGTTGGGTAATGAGCAGTTCTTC. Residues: CASSIPRGLGNEQFF.

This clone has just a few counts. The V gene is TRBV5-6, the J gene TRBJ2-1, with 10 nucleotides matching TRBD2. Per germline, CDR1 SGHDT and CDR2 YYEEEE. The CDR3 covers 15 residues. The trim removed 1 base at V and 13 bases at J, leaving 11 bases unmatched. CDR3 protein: CASSLLSSGSRLQFF. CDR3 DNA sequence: TGTGCCAGCAGCTTGCTGTCTAGCGGGAGCCGATTACAGTTCTTC.

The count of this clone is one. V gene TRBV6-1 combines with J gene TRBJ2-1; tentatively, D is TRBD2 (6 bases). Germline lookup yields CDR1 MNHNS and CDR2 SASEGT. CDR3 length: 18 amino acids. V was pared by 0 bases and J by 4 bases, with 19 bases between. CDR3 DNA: TGTGCCAGCAGTGAAGCGTTGATAGGGACTGGATTTTACAATGAGCAGTTCTTC. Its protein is CASSEALIGTGFYNEQFF.

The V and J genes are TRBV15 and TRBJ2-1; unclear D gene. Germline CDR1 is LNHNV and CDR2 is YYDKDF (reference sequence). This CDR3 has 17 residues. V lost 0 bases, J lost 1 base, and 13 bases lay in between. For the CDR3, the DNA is TGTGCCACCAGCAGAGATCAGGTGCGCTCGTCCTACAATGAGCAGTTCTTC. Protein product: CATSRDQVRSSYNEQFF.

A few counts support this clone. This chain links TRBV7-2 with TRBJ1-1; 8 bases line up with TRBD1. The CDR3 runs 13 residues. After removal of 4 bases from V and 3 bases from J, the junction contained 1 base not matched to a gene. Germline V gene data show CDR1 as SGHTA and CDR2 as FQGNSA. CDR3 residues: CASSSQGDTEAFF. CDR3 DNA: TGTGCCAGCAGCTCACAGGGGGACACTGAAGCTTTCTTT.

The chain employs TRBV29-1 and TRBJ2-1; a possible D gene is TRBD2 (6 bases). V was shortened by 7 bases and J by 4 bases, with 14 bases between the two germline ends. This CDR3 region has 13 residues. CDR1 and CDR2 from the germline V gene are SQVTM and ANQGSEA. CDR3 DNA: TGCAGCGGCGGGACTTCATCATACAATGAGCAGTTCTTC. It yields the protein CSGGTSSYNEQFF.

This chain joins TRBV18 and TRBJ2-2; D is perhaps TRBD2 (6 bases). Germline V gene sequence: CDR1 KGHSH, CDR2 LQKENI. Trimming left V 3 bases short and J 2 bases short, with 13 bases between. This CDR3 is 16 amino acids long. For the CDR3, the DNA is TGTGCCAGCTCACCTCTTCGGACTAAAAACACCGGGGAGCTGTTTTTT. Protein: CASSPLRTKNTGELFF.

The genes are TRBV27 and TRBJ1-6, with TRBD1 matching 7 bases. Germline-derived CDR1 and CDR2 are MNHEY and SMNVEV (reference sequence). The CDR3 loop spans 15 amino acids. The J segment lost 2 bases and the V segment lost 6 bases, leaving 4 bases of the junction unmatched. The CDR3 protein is CASSTGATYNSPLHF. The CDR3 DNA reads TGTGCCAGCAGCACAGGGGCGACCTATAATTCACCCCTCCACTTT.

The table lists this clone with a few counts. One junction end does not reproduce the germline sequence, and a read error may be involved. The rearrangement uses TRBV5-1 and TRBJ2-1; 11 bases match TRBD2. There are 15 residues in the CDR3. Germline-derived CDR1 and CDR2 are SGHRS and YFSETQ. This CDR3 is CASSALAGGGLEQFF. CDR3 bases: TGTGCCAGCAGCGCCTTAGCGGGAGGGGGGTTAGAGCAGTTCTTC.

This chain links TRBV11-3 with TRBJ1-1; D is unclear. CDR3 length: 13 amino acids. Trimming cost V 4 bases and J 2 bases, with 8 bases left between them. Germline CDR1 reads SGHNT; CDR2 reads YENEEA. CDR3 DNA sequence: TGTGCCAGCAGCTCACAACCTAACACTGAAGCTTTCTTT. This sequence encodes CASSSQPNTEAFF.

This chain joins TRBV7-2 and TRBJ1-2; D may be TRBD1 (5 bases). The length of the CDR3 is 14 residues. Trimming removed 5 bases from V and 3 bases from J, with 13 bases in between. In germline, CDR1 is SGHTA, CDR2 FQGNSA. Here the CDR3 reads CASSPVRGDYGYTF. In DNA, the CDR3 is TGTGCCAGCAGCCCCGTGCGGGGCGACTATGGCTACACCTTC.

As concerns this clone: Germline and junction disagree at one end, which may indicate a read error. The CDR3 DNA reads TGTGCCAGTTCGGGGGGGACCGCAGGCAATCAGCCCCCGCATTTT. It specifies CASSGGTAGNQPPHF. V and J are TRBV19 and TRBJ1-5; D might be TRBD1 (5 bases). This CDR3 spans 15 amino acids. CDR1 and CDR2 (germline): LNHDA, SQIVND (reference sequence).

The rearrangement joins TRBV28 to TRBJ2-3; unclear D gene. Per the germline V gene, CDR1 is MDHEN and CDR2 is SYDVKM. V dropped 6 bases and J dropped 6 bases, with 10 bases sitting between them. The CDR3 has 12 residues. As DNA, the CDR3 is TGTGCCAGCAGATATAGCAGCGATACGCAGTATTTT. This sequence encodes CASRYSSDTQYF.

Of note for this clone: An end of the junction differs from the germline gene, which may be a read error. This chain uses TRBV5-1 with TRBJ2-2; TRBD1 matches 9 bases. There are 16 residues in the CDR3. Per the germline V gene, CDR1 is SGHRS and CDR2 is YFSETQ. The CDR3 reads CASSASGTGFTGELFF. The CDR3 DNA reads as TGTGCCAGCAGCGCCTCCGGGACAGGGTTCACCGGGGAGCTGTTTTTT. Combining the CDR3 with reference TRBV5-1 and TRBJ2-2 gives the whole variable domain KAGVTQTPRYLIKTRGQQVTLSCSPISGHRSVSWYQQTPGQGLQFLFEYFSETQRNKGNFPGRFSGRQFSNSRSEMNVSTLELGDSALYLCASSASGTGFTGELFFGEGSRLTVL.

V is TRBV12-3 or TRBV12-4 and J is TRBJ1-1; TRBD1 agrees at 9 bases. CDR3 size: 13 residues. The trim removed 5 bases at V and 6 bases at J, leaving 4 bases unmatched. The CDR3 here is CASSRQGVAEAFF. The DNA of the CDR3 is TGTGCCAGCAGTCGACAGGGGGTGGCTGAAGCTTTCTTT.

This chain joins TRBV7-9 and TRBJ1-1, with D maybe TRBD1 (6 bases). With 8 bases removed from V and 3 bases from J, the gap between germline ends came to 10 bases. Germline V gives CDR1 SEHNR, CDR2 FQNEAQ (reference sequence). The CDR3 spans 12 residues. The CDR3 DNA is TGTGCCAGCCACTACAGGGACACTGAAGCTTTCTTT. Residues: CASHYRDTEAFF.